Shown below are 12 T cell receptor beta chains from a single sample sequenced in a study of T cell changes during pregnancy in multiple sclerosis. The table came from immunoSEQ multiplex PCR; TCRdb's copy has only in-frame clones and leaves some out. This sample carries about 70,000 clones, approximately 90% of them seen once, and the ten largest clones take more than 1.2%. The starting material was peripheral blood, obtained after pregnancy. These receptors all come from a female donor with multiple sclerosis, enrolled in a pregnancy study.

J is TRBJ2-7 and V is TRBV11-2; 8 bases agree with TRBD2. The CDR3 has 16 amino acids. V dropped 5 bases and J dropped 1; count of bases not matched to a gene: 10. Germline lookup yields CDR1 SGHAT and CDR2 FQNNGV. The CDR3 protein is CASSPFTSGQSYEQYF. In DNA, the CDR3 is TGTGCCAGCAGCCCTTTTACTAGCGGCCAGTCCTACGAGCAGTACTTC.

This chain links TRBV27 with TRBJ2-3; the D gene is possibly TRBD1 (5 bases). Germline V gene data show CDR1 as MNHEY and CDR2 as SMNVEV (reference sequence). V was cut by 1 base and J by 11 bases, with 13 bases left in between. CDR3 size: 13 residues. CDR3 DNA sequence: TGTGCCAGCAGTTTATTGGGGCGGCAGGAGCAGTATTTT. Protein sequence: CASSLLGRQEQYF.

The chain joins TRBV30 to TRBJ2-7; 7 nucleotides line up with TRBD1. The trim removed 4 bases at V and 7 bases at J, leaving 10 bases unmatched. Per germline, CDR1 GTSNPN and CDR2 SVGIG (reference sequence). The CDR3 sequence is 13 residues long. CDR3 loop: CAWNRGYQGEQYF. As DNA, the CDR3 is TGTGCCTGGAACAGGGGTTACCAGGGGGAGCAGTACTTC.

The DNA of the CDR3 is TGTGCCAGTAGTATAGCCCGACAATACGAGCAGTACTTC. Amino acid sequence: CASSIARQYEQYF. This sequence joins TRBV19 and TRBJ2-7; no clear D. The CDR3 length is 13 residues. Germline CDR1 is LNHDA and CDR2 is SQIVND (reference sequence). With 1 base removed from V and 4 bases from J, the gap between germline ends came to 8 bases.

The chain combines TRBV5-6 with TRBJ2-3, with D possibly matching TRBD2 (6 bases). In germline, CDR1 is SGHDT, CDR2 YYEEEE. V was shortened by 3 bases and J by 0 bases, with 14 bases between the two germline ends. The CDR3 sequence is 16 residues long. The CDR3 DNA reads TGTGCCAGCAGCTCGGGACTCCTGACTAGCACAGATACGCAGTATTTT. This codes for CASSSGLLTSTDTQYF.

The gene calls are TRBV7-6 and TRBJ2-7; 7 positions match TRBD1. This CDR3 comprises 17 residues. V dropped 4 bases and J dropped 3; count of bases not matched to a gene: 15. CDR1 and CDR2 (germline): SGHVS, FNYEAQ. For the CDR3, the DNA is TGTGCCAGCAGCTCCTTACCCTCCTCGGGACAGCTCTACGAGCAGTACTTC. It is translated as CASSSLPSSGQLYEQYF.

V gene TRBV7-7 combines with J gene TRBJ2-1; 13 nucleotides line up with TRBD2. Germline-derived CDR1 and CDR2 are SSHAT and FNYEAQ (reference sequence). J lost 7 bases, V lost 2 bases, and 5 bases had no gene match. CDR3 length: 16 amino acids. The CDR3 spells CASSLRTSGSLNEQFF. CDR3 in DNA: TGTGCCAGCAGCTTACGGACTAGCGGGAGTTTGAATGAGCAGTTCTTC.

J is TRBJ2-1 and V is TRBV7-9; the D is unclear. This CDR3 has 15 residues. CDR1 and CDR2 from the germline V gene are SEHNR and FQNEAQ (reference sequence). The V end lost 5 bases, the J end lost 0 bases, and 11 bases lay between the germline ends. This chain's CDR3 is CASSEGSSSYNEQFF. The CDR3 bases are TGTGCCAGCAGCGAAGGCTCTAGCTCCTACAATGAGCAGTTCTTC.

This clone has a single count. The chain combines TRBV29-1 with TRBJ2-7; TRBD1 agrees at 12 bases. This CDR3 region has 14 residues. Trimming removed 8 bases from V and 7 bases from J; junction bases left unmatched: 12. Germline V gives CDR1 SQVTM, CDR2 ANQGSEA. CDR3 amino acids: CSPPSGQGAWEQYF. Here the CDR3 DNA reads TGCAGCCCCCCCTCGGGACAGGGGGCATGGGAGCAGTACTTC.

The chain couples TRBV29-1 to TRBJ1-5, with 11 bases aligning to TRBD1. CDR1 and CDR2 (germline): SQVTM, ANQGSEA. The CDR3 has 16 residues. Unmatched junction bases numbered 7, after V lost 6 bases and J lost 0 bases. CDR3 in amino acids: CSVGTGGLSSNQPQHF. The CDR3 DNA follows: TGCAGCGTGGGGACAGGGGGGCTTTCTAGCAATCAGCCCCAGCATTTT.

This chain links TRBV14 with TRBJ2-1, with D possibly matching TRBD2 (6 bases). The CDR3 extends over 14 amino acids. The germline V and J ends were trimmed by 3 bases and 10 bases, with 16 bases remaining between them. CDR1 is SGHDN, CDR2 FVKESK, per germline. CDR3 sequence reads: CASSQRISGEEQFF. The CDR3 region has the DNA TGTGCCAGCAGCCAGAGAATTAGCGGAGAAGAGCAGTTCTTC.

This chain links TRBV4-2 with TRBJ2-1, with unresolved D. V lost 0 bases, J lost 6 bases, and 12 bases lay in between. CDR1 is LGHNA, CDR2 YNFKEQ, per germline. The CDR3 sequence is 15 residues long. CDR3 residues: CASSQDAVNSNEQFF. The DNA for the CDR3 is TGTGCCAGCAGCCAAGACGCCGTAAACAGCAATGAGCAGTTCTTC.